Only a few counts were recorded for the clone carrying this T cell receptor (beta chain). The data stem from a study of identifying expanded T cells in peripheral blood. The germline CDR1 and CDR2 sequences are SGHKS and YYEKEE (reference sequence). J was trimmed by 9 bases and V by 0 bases; bases with no gene match: 11. The CDR3 covers 17 residues. Some clones are missing from TCRdb's copy, which holds only in-frame ones; the method was immunoSEQ multiplex PCR. The sample consists of approximately 100,000 clones, approximately 88% of them appearing once. V gene TRBV5-5 combines with J gene TRBJ2-4; 11 bases are shared with TRBD1. The origin of this receptor is a person aged 18 to 75 in good health. Sequencing was performed on blood. The CDR3 spells CASSLAPRTGGVGIQYF. The CDR3 DNA follows: TGTGCCAGCAGCTTGGCCCCGCGGACAGGGGGCGTGGGCATTCAGTACTTC.